This TCR beta chain was identified during a study of T cell repertoires in cytomegalovirus infection. Study as a whole: It can be stated that public TCR beta signatures indicated CMV infection as well as a matching HLA type. Overall study results and limits: The study identified carriers of CMV plus the relevant HLA from cumulative public TCR beta family frequency. HLA-C-restricted CMV clonotypes gave the most frequent clonotype in two of eight donors.

TCRdb fed the reads into MiXCR, producing one record per CDR3 protein. The sample holds 740,000 or so distinct CDR3 sequences; under 40% are singletons and the top ten take 2.8%. To note about this clonotype: The target antigen is unknown.

V dropped 6 bases and J dropped 2 bases, with 10 bases sitting between them. The CDR3 is 13 amino acids. Germline CDR1 is MDHEN and CDR2 is SYDVKM. The chain carries TRBV28 and TRBJ2-5, with D unresolved. The sample taken for sequencing was PBMCs. The receptor comes from a human donor in good health (CMV status not recorded). Some clones in this sample may be carry-over from other donors' samples. The CDR3 DNA reads TGTGCCAGCAGCCTACTCAAGCAAGAGACCCAGTACTTC. Translated: CASSLLKQETQYF.